The TCR beta chain described here comes from a study of T cell repertoires in cytomegalovirus infection. Study-wide context: Matching HLA type and CMV infection were both indicated by public TCR beta signatures.

In regard to this clonotype: Its cognate antigen is unknown.

MiXCR was run by TCRdb on the reads, yielding one entry per CDR3 protein. Of around 530,000 distinct CDR3 sequences listed, around 27% were seen once; the top ten hold around 13%. Study observations and caveats: Carriers of CMV and the relevant HLA type were discriminated by public TCR beta frequency.

This CDR3 comprises 14 residues. Germline V gene sequence: CDR1 GTSNPN, CDR2 SVGIG (reference sequence). Trimming removed 2 bases from V and 9 bases from J, with 14 bases in between. The sequence derives from a human donor in good health (CMV status not recorded). Some clones in this sample may be carry-over from other donors' samples. The sequenced sample consisted of PBMCs. This chain joins TRBV30 and TRBJ1-6; tentative D call: TRBD1 (6 bases). The CDR3 reads CAWSLQGRGSPLHF. CDR3 DNA sequence: TGTGCCTGGAGTCTTCAGGGGAGAGGTTCACCCCTCCACTTT.